Reported below is one T cell receptor (beta chain). Its antigen remains unknown. This table comes from immunoSEQ multiplex PCR, and its TCRdb copy is limited to in-frame clones, with some not included. This table has over 150,000 clones, approximately 92% appearing once. CDR3 length: 12 residues. The V and J ends lost 4 bases and 0 bases respectively, with 4 bases between them. Germline CDR1 LNHNV, CDR2 YYDKDF (reference sequence). This sample was taken from a study of T cell responses to AZD1222 COVID-19 vaccine. Background on the study: Pooled in the analysis were second doses at about 4 or about 12 weeks.

Whole-study findings and limits: The donors showed a predominance of white British ancestry and of females, with possible underestimation of clonal diversity.

Sequences were derived from peripheral blood, sampled on day 0 of AZD1222 vaccination. The TCR comes from an adult in good health. The chain carries TRBV15 and TRBJ2-7; D ambiguous. The CDR3 loop is CATSKSSYEQYF. The CDR3 coding sequence is TGTGCCACCAGCAAGAGCTCCTACGAGCAGTACTTC.